Listed here is a single T cell receptor beta chain. The antigen remains undetermined. Amplification used 60 Vbeta primers and 13 Jbeta primers. Sequencing was performed with immunoSEQ multiplex PCR; in TCRdb, only in-frame clones are kept and a portion is missing. The sample carries over 100,000 clones, 70% to 80% recorded once. Germline loops: CDR1 SGHAT, CDR2 FQNNGV. The CDR3 extends over 14 amino acids. The junction had 5 bases not matched to a gene; V was cut back by 4 bases and J by 8 bases. The source of the sample is a study of cytomegalovirus exposure and HLA in healthy donors. General observations from the study: When analyzed later, a missense DCLRE1C variant was found to be linked to TCR beta V- and J-gene trimming. A later analysis showed HLA-associated TCR beta chains outstripping equally common others in clonal expansion.

The J gene is TRBJ1-4, the V gene TRBV11-2, with TRBD1 matching 9 bases. The receptor was isolated from a female donor in good health and CMV-seropositive. Sequencing was performed on PBMCs. The CDR3 is CASSWDRVGEKLFF. The CDR3 DNA is TGTGCCAGCAGCTGGGACAGGGTAGGCGAAAAACTGTTTTTT.